Each of the 3 T cell receptor beta chains below was sequenced from the same sample in a study of T cells in Graves' hyperthyroidism and ophthalmopathy. It was RNA transcripts that yielded the amplified TCR beta CDR3 regions. A set of HTBI primers served as the primers for a first-round RT-PCR of the TCR CDR3. TCRdb ran MiXCR on the multiplex PCR reads and lists one entry per CDR3 protein. The sample shows under 300,000 distinct CDR3 sequences, 20% to 25% of them seen only once. The material sequenced was blood. These receptor sequences come from a man aged 30 to 45 with Graves' ophthalmopathy.

This clonotype has just a few counts. CDR3 bases: TGTGCCAGCAGTTTCTGGCGGAGCACAGATACGCAGTATTTT. It codes for CASSFWRSTDTQYF. The chain uses TRBV27 and TRBJ2-3, with D uncertain. The CDR3 extends over 14 amino acids. The germline CDR1 and CDR2 sequences are MNHEY and SMNVEV (reference sequence). The V end was cut by 3 bases, the J end by 0 bases, with 7 bases between.

This clonotype occurred many times. V gene TRBV13 combines with J gene TRBJ2-7; 10 bases align to TRBD2. The ends lost 6 bases at V and 0 bases at J; junction bases unmatched: 5. Germline-derived CDR1 and CDR2 are PRHDT and FYEKMQ (reference sequence). The CDR3 totals 15 residues. CDR3 residues: CASRRLAGLSYEQYF. In nucleotides, the CDR3 is TGTGCCAGCAGAAGACTAGCGGGCCTCTCCTACGAGCAGTACTTC.

About this clonotype itself: A single base separates this from a much larger clone, so it may be a read error. The CDR3 nucleotides are TGTGCCAGCAGTGATACCGGGACAGTCATCCACGCTGAAGCTTTCTTT. Its protein is CASSDTGTVIHAEAFF. V gene TRBV2 combines with J gene TRBJ1-1, with TRBD1 matching over 7 bases. V shed 3 bases and J 6 bases; nucleotides not matched to a gene: 13. Per the germline V gene, CDR1 is SNHLY and CDR2 is FYNNEI. The CDR3 is 16 residues long.